This T cell receptor (beta chain) was identified during a study of OX40 agonist ivuxolimab in advanced cancers. TCRdb keeps only in-frame clones here, not all; method: immunoSEQ multiplex PCR. This sample yields approximately 56,000 clones, of which 87% are seen a single time; about 1.7% belongs to the top ten. Trimming took off 7 bases at V and 0 bases at J, with 13 bases between the two ends. Germline V lookup: CDR1 MNHNY, CDR2 SVGAGI (reference sequence). CDR3 length: 15 amino acids. The sequencing here drew on CD4+ or CD8+ T cells sorted from blood, taken in a trial of the OX40 agonist ivuxolimab. This TCR derives from an adult with an advanced solid tumor such as melanoma, head and neck, liver or kidney cancer. The rearrangement links TRBV6-6 to TRBJ1-3; tentatively, D is TRBD1 (5 bases). The CDR3: CASTSRGSSGNTIYF. As DNA, the CDR3 is TGTGCCAGCACCTCCCGGGGGTCCTCTGGAAACACCATATATTTT.